The T cell receptor beta chain described here comes from a study of post-analysis software for immune sequencing data. Unique molecular identifiers were carried by the TCR beta cDNA libraries. TCRdb ran MiXCR on the PCR reads and lists one entry per CDR3 protein. The data hold 350,000 to 450,000 distinct CDR3 sequences, with more than 30% observed a single time. The sequenced sample consisted of blood. The TCR was taken from a girl aged 2 to 10 with multiple sclerosis.

This chain's CDR3 is CSVAPGQRNSNQPQHF. DNA for the CDR3: TGCAGCGTTGCTCCGGGACAGCGAAATAGCAATCAGCCCCAGCATTTT. The chain has TRBV29-1 and TRBJ1-5, with 7 bases aligning to TRBD1. The CDR3 is made up of 16 amino acids. The J segment lost 0 bases and the V segment lost 4 bases, leaving 9 bases of the junction unmatched. The germline gives CDR1 SQVTM, CDR2 ANQGSEA.